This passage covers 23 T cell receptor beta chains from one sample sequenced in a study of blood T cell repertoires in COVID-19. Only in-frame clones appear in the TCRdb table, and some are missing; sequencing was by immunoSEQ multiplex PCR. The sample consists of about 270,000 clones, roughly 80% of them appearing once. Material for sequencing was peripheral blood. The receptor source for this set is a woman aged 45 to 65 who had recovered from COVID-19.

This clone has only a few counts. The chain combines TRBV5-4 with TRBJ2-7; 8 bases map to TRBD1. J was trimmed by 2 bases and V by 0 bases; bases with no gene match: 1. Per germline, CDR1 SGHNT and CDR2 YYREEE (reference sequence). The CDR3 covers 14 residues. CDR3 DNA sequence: TGTGCCAGCAGCTTGGGGGACAGGCCCTACGAGCAGTACTTC. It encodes CASSLGDRPYEQYF.

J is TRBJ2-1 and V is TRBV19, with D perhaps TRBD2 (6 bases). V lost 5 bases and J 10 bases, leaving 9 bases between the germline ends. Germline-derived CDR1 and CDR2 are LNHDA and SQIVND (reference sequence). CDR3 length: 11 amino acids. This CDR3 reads CASSQGGEQFF. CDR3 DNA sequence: TGTGCCAGTAGTCAGGGAGGAGAGCAGTTCTTC.

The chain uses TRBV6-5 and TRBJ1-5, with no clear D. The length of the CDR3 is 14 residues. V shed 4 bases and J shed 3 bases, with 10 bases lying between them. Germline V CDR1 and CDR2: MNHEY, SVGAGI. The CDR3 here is CASSSGSYNQPQHF. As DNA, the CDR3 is TGTGCCAGCAGTTCGGGTTCGTACAATCAGCCCCAGCATTTT.

For the CDR3, the DNA is TGCGCCAGCAGCTTGTTCCGGGGGGAACAGAACTATGGCTACACCTTC. Protein product: CASSLFRGEQNYGYTF. The rearrangement joins TRBV5-1 to TRBJ1-2; TRBD1 is a possible D gene (5 bases). V lost 1 base and J 2 bases, leaving 15 bases between the germline ends. Germline V gives CDR1 SGHRS, CDR2 YFSETQ. The CDR3 totals 16 residues.

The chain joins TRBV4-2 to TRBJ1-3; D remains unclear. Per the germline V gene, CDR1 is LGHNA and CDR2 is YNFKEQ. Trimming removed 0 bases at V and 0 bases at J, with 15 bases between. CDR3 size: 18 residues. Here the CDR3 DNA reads TGTGCCAGCAGCCAAGAAGTAATAATGGCCAACTCTGGAAACACCATATATTTT. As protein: CASSQEVIMANSGNTIYF.

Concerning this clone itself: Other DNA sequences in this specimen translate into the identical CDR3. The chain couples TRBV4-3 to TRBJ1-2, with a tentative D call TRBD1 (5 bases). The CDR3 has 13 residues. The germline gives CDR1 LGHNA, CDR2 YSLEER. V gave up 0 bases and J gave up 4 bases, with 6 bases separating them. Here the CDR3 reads CASSQDTGYGYTF. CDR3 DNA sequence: TGCGCCAGCAGCCAAGATACAGGCTATGGCTACACCTTC.

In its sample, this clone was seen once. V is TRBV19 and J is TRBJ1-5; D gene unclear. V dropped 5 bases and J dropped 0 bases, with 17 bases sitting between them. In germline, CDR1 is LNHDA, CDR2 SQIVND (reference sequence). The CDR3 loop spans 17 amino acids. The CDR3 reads CASSAPAEQYSNQPQHF. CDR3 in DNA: TGTGCCAGTAGTGCCCCTGCCGAGCAATATAGCAATCAGCCCCAGCATTTT.

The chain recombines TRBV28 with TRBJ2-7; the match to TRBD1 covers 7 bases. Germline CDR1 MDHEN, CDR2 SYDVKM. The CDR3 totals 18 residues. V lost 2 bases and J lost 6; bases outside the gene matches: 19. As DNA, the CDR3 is TGTGCCAGCAGTTTACTAACGACAGGGTTCATGGGGGTCGGCGAGCAGTACTTC. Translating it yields CASSLLTTGFMGVGEQYF.

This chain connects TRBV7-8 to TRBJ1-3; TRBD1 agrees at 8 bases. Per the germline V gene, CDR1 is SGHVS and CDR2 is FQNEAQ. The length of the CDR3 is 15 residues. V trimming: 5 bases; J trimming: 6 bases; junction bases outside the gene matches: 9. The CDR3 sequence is CASSNPGGVLNTIYF. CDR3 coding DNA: TGTGCCAGCAGCAACCCAGGGGGCGTCTTAAACACCATATATTTT. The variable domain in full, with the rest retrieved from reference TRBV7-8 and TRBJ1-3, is GAGVSQSPRYKVAKRGQDVALRCDPISGHVSLFWYQQALGQGPEFLTYFQNEAQLDKSGLPSDRFFAERPEGSVSTLKIQRTQQEDSAVYLCASSNPGGVLNTIYFGEGSWLTVV.

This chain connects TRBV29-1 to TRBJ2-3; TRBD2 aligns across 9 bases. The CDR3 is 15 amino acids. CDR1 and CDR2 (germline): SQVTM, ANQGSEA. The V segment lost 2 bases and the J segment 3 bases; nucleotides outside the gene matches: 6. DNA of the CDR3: TGCAGCGTTGAATTTGCGGGGGGGCATACAGATACGCAGTATTTT. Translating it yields CSVEFAGGHTDTQYF.

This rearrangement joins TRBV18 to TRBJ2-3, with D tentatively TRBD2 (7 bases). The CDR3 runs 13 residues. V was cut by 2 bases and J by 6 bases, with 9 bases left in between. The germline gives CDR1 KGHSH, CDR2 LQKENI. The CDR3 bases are TGTGCCAGCTCACCAAGGGGGGGTGATACGCAGTATTTT. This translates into CASSPRGGDTQYF.

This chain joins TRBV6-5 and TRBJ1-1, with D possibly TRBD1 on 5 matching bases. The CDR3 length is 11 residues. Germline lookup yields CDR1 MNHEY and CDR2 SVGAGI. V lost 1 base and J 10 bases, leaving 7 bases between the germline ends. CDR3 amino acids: CASSYLGGAFF. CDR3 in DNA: TGTGCCAGCAGTTACTTGGGGGGAGCTTTCTTT.

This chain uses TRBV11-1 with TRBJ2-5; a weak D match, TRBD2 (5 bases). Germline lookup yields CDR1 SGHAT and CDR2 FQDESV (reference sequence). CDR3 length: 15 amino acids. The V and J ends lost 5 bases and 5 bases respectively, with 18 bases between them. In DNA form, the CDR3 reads TGTGCCAGCAGCCCACTAGGTGGGGTAGGGGAGACCCAGTACTTC. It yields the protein CASSPLGGVGETQYF.

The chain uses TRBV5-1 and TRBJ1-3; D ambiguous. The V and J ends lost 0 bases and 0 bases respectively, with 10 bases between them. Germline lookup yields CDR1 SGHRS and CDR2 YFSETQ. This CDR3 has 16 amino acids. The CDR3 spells CASSLDRQSSGNTIYF. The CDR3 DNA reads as TGCGCCAGCAGCTTGGACAGACAAAGCTCTGGAAACACCATATATTTT.

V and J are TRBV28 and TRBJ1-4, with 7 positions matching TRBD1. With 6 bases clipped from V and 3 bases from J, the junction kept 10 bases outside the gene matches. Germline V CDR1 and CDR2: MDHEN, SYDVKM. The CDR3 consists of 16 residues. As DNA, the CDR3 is TGTGCCAGCAGAGGACAAGGGGGCCGAGCTAATGAAAAACTGTTTTTT. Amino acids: CASRGQGGRANEKLFF.

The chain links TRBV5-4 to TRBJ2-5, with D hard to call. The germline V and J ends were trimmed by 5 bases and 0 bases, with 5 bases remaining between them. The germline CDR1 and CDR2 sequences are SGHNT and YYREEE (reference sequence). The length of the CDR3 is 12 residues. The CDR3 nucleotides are TGTGCCAGCAGGCCAGACCAAGAGACCCAGTACTTC. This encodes CASRPDQETQYF. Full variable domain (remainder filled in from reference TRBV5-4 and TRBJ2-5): ETGVTQSPTHLIKTRGQQVTLRCSSQSGHNTVSWYQQALGQGPQFIFQYYREEENGRGNFPPRFSGLQFPNYSSELNVNALELDDSALYLCASRPDQETQYFGPGTRLLVL.

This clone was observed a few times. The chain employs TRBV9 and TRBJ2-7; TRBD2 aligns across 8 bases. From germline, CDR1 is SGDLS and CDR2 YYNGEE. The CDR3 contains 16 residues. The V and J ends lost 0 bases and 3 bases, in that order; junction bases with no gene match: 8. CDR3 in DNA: TGTGCCAGCAGCGTAGGCGTTTTGGCGGGGGGCTACGAGCAGTACTTC. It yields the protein CASSVGVLAGGYEQYF.

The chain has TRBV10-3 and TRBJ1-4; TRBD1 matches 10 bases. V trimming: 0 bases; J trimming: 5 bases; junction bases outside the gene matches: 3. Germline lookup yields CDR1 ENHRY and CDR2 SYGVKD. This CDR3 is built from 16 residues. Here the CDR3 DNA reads TGTGCCATCAGTGAGTCACGGGACAGGGGAAATGAAAAACTGTTTTTT. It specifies CAISESRDRGNEKLFF.

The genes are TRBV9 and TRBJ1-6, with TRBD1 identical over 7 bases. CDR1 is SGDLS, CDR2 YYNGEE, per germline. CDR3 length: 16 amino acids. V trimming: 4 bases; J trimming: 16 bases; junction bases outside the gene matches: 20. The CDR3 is CASSPDRVGYGSDLHF. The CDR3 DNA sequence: TGTGCCAGCAGCCCCGACAGGGTCGGTTATGGTTCTGATCTCCACTTT. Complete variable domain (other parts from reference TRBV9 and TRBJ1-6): DSGVTQTPKHLITATGQRVTLRCSPRSGDLSVYWYQQSLDQGLQFLIQYYNGEERAKGNILERFSAQQFPDLHSELNLSSLELGDSALYFCASSPDRVGYGSDLHFGNGTRLTVT.

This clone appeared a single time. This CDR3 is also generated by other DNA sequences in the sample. Here the CDR3 reads CASSQGTGSYNEQFF. In DNA form, the CDR3 reads TGTGCCAGCAGCCAAGGGACAGGGTCCTACAATGAGCAGTTCTTC. The rearrangement links TRBV3-1 (or the pseudogene TRBV3-2) to TRBJ2-1; 8 bases are shared with TRBD1. Germline V CDR1 and CDR2: LGHDT, YNNKEL (reference sequence). The J segment lost 1 base and the V segment lost 1 base, leaving 0 bases of the junction unmatched. CDR3 length: 15 residues.

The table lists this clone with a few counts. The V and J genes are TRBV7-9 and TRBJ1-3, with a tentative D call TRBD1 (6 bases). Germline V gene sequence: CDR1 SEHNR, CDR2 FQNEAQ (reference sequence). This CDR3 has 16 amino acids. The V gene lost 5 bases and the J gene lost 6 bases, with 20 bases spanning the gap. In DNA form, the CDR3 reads TGTGCCAGCAGCCCTATTGCAACAGGGCCGGAAAACACCATATATTTT. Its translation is CASSPIATGPENTIYF.

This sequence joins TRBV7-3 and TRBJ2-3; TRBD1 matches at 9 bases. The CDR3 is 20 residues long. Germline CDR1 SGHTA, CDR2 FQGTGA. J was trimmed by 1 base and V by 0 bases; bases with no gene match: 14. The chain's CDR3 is CASSLTHPGQGGAGTDTQYF. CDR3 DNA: TGTGCCAGCAGCTTAACACATCCGGGACAGGGAGGTGCTGGCACAGATACGCAGTATTTT.

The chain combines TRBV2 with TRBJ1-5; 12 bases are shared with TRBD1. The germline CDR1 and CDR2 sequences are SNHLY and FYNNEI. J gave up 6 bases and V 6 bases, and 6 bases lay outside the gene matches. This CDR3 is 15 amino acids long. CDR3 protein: CASRGTGGAGQPQHF. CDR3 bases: TGTGCCAGCAGGGGGACAGGGGGCGCGGGTCAGCCCCAGCATTTT. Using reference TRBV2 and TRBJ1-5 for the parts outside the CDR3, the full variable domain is EPEVTQTPSHQVTQMGQEVILRCVPISNHLYFYWYRQILGQKVEFLVSFYNNEISEKSEIFDDQFSVERPDGSNFTLKIRSTKLEDSAMYFCASRGTGGAGQPQHFGDGTRLSIL.